A selection of T cell receptor beta chains follows, all from one sample in a study of blood T cells in healthy people across ages. TCRdb recomputed calls from the 5' RACE reads with MiXCR, one row per CDR3 protein. This sample yields some 800,000 distinct CDR3 sequences, of which 44% are seen a single time; around 21% belongs to the top ten. The specimen was blood. These receptors were collected from a man aged 55 to 70 in good health. Each CDR3 is given with its conserved first and last residue. The D gene is left open where the match is weak. Clone size is stated in some rows and not others, as once, few, many or a class when expanded.

CDR3 length	V gene	J gene	clone size	D gene	CDR3 protein	CDR3 DNA
15	TRBV7-6	TRBJ2-1	-	-	CASSPGSASSNEQFF	TGTGCCAGCAGCCCGGGTTCGGCCAGTTCCAATGAGCAGTTCTTC
17	TRBV4-3	TRBJ2-6	few	-	CASSPNPRVVGANVLTF	TGCGCCAGCAGCCCAAACCCCAGGGTTGTTGGGGCCAACGTCCTGACTTTC
14	TRBV6-1	TRBJ2-5	-	-	CASSGHRDQEAQYF	TGTGCCAGCAGTGGACACAGGGACCAAGAGGCCCAGTACTTC
14	TRBV12-3/TRBV12-4	TRBJ1-1	-	TRBD1	CASRRTGGETEAFF	TGTGCCAGCAGGAGGACAGGGGGCGAGACTGAAGCTTTCTTT
14	TRBV12-3/TRBV12-4	TRBJ1-1	few	-	CASSFGFMNTEAFF	TGTGCCAGCAGTTTCGGTTTCATGAACACTGAAGCTTTCTTT
13	TRBV3-1	TRBJ2-1	-	-	CASSLHATAEQFF	TGTGCCAGCAGCCTACATGCGACCGCTGAGCAGTTCTTC
17	TRBV7-9	TRBJ2-1	-	-	CASNPRSRAIAYNEQFF	TGTGCCAGCAACCCCCGAAGCAGGGCAATTGCCTACAATGAGCAGTTCTTC
13	TRBV27	TRBJ2-7	many	-	CASSQGVSYEQYF	TGTGCCAGCAGCCAGGGAGTCTCCTACGAGCAGTACTTC
14	TRBV7-9	TRBJ1-6	-	TRBD1	CASSFDRDNSPLHF	TGTGCCAGCAGCTTTGACAGGGATAACTCACCCCTCCACTTT
14	TRBV5-8	TRBJ2-7	-	-	CASSLGDTAYEQYF	TGTGCCAGCAGCTTGGGGGACACCGCCTACGAGCAGTACTTC
15	TRBV5-1	TRBJ2-5	-	TRBD1	CASSSQGQGEETQYF	TGCGCCAGCAGCTCCCAAGGACAGGGAGAAGAGACCCAGTACTTC
12	TRBV6-5	TRBJ2-7	few	-	CASSYLGDEQYF	TGTGCCAGCAGTTACTTGGGAGACGAGCAGTACTTC
17	TRBV20-1	TRBJ1-5	-	TRBD1	CSAILPNRGPSNQPQHF	TGCAGTGCTATCCTACCAAACAGGGGGCCGAGCAATCAGCCCCAGCATTTT
15	TRBV20-1	TRBJ1-5	few	TRBD1	CSARDRDREAQPQHF	TGCAGTGCTAGAGATAGGGACAGGGAGGCTCAGCCCCAGCATTTT
14	TRBV28	TRBJ2-5	once	-	CASSLPGGHGIQYF	TGTGCCAGCAGTCTTCCCGGGGGCCACGGGATCCAGTACTTC
15	TRBV2	TRBJ2-1	few	TRBD2	CASSQSGVITNEQFF	TGTGCCAGCAGCCAAAGCGGGGTGATCACGAATGAGCAGTTCTTC
14	TRBV5-1	TRBJ1-5	once	-	CASSLGAPGQPQHF	TGCGCCAGCAGCTTGGGGGCCCCGGGACAGCCCCAGCATTTT
15	TRBV11-2	TRBJ1-2	-	TRBD1	CASSHGQGLNYGYTF	TGTGCCAGCAGCCATGGACAGGGCCTGAACTATGGCTACACCTTC
12	TRBV20-1	TRBJ2-7	many	-	CSARGSTYEQYF	TGCAGTGCGCGGGGATCCACCTACGAGCAGTACTTC
14	TRBV20-1	TRBJ1-5	-	-	CSATIGTSGQPQHF	TGCAGTGCAACCATCGGGACTTCGGGTCAGCCCCAGCATTTT
12	TRBV20-1	TRBJ2-7	-	TRBD1	CSVNRGWYEQYF	TGCAGTGTCAACAGGGGGTGGTACGAGCAGTACTTC
14	TRBV14	TRBJ2-7	few	-	CASTLTGNPYEQYF	TGTGCCAGCACCCTCACAGGGAACCCCTACGAGCAGTACTTC
15	TRBV4-3	TRBJ1-6	few	TRBD1	CASGQGTAVNSPLHF	TGCGCCAGCGGTCAAGGGACAGCGGTTAATTCACCCCTCCACTTT
13	TRBV7-2	TRBJ2-4	few	TRBD2	CASSREGINIQYF	TGTGCCAGCAGCCGGGAGGGCATCAACATTCAGTACTTC
15	TRBV14	TRBJ1-4	few	-	CASSPGALPNEKLFF	TGTGCCAGCAGCCCGGGGGCGCTTCCGAATGAAAAACTGTTTTTT
14	TRBV20-1	TRBJ2-2	-	TRBD1	CSALQGANTGELFF	TGCAGTGCTTTACAGGGGGCGAACACCGGGGAGCTGTTTTTT
13	TRBV20-1	TRBJ2-7	once	-	CSAGEAASYEQYF	TGCAGTGCTGGGGAGGCGGCCAGCTACGAGCAGTACTTC
13	TRBV7-2	TRBJ1-2	-	TRBD1	CASSWDRGSGYTF	TGTGCCAGCAGCTGGGACAGGGGTTCGGGCTACACCTTC
14	TRBV3-1	TRBJ2-1	-	-	CASSSRRNYNEQFF	TGTGCCAGCAGCTCCCGCAGGAACTACAATGAGCAGTTCTTC
13	TRBV7-8	TRBJ2-5	many	TRBD2	CASSNRLAETQYF	TGTGCCAGCAGCAACAGACTAGCGGAGACCCAGTACTTC
14	TRBV6-2/TRBV6-3	TRBJ2-5	many	-	CASSYSASRETQYF	TGTGCCAGCAGTTACTCGGCCTCACGGGAGACCCAGTACTTC
14	TRBV28	TRBJ1-1	-	TRBD1	CVSRSTGENTEAFF	TGTGTCAGCAGAAGTACAGGGGAGAACACTGAAGCTTTCTTT
15	TRBV28	TRBJ2-2	-	-	CASSPHGVKTGELFF	TGTGCCAGCAGCCCTCACGGGGTTAAGACCGGGGAGCTGTTTTTT